This T cell receptor beta chain is from a study of T cell responses to AZD1222 COVID-19 vaccine. In this sample, this clone turned up a few times. TCRdb's copy holds only in-frame clones and misses some; the assay was immunoSEQ multiplex PCR. This table has 55,000 to 65,000 clones, approximately 88% appearing once. CDR3 length: 16 amino acids. This TCR was recovered from an adult in good health. This material consisted of peripheral blood, taken on day 0 of AZD1222 vaccination. This rearrangement joins TRBV12-2 to TRBJ2-1; the table's D call of TRBD2 was not tested on the DNA. TRBV12-2 is an annotated pseudogene. CDR3: CASRPGASGRYNEQFF. As DNA, the CDR3 is TGTGCAAGTCGCCCAGGAGCTAGCGGGAGGTACAATGAGCAGTTCTTC.